Listed here is a single T cell receptor (beta chain). Trimming left V 1 base short and J 8 bases short, with 11 bases between. The CDR3 totals 12 residues. Germline V gives CDR1 GTSNPN, CDR2 SVGIG (reference sequence). Some clones are missing from TCRdb's copy, which holds only in-frame ones; the method was immunoSEQ multiplex PCR. The sample lists about 190,000 clones, roughly 83% seen once, with approximately 3% in the top ten. The data were obtained in a study of blood T cell repertoires in COVID-19. Study-wide context: T cells, B-cell-depleted T cells, or PBMCs provided the cDNA or gDNA that served as material.

This TCR came from a woman aged 25 to 39 who had recovered from COVID-19. The sequencing sample was made of PBMCs or T cells enriched from blood (not recorded which). This sequence joins TRBV30 and TRBJ1-2; possible D gene TRBD1, 6 bases. The CDR3 spells CAWSDRALGYTF. The CDR3 DNA reads TGTGCCTGGAGTGACAGGGCATTGGGCTACACCTTC.